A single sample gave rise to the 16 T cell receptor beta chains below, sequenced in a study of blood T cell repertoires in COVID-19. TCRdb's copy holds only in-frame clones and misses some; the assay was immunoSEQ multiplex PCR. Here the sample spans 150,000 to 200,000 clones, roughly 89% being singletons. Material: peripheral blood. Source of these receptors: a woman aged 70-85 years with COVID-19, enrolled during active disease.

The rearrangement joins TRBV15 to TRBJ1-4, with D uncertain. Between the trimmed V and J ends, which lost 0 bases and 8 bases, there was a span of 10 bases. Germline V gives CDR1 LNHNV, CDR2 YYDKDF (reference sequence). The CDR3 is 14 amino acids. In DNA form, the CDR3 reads TGTGCCACCAGCAGAGATCCCCCGTTCGAAAAACTGTTTTTT. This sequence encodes CATSRDPPFEKLFF. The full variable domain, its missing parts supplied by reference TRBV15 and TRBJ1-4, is DAMVIQNPRYQVTQFGKPVTLSCSQTLNHNVMYWYQQKSSQAPKLLFHYYDKDFNNEADTPDNFQSRRPNTSFCFLDIRSPGLGDTAMYLCATSRDPPFEKLFFGSGTQLSVL.

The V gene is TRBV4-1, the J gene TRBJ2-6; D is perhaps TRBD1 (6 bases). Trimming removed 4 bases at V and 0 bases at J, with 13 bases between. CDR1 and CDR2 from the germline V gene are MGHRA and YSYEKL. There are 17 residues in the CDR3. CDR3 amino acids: CASSPLTGNSGANVLTF. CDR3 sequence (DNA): TGCGCCAGCAGCCCCCTGACAGGTAACTCTGGGGCCAACGTCCTGACTTTC.

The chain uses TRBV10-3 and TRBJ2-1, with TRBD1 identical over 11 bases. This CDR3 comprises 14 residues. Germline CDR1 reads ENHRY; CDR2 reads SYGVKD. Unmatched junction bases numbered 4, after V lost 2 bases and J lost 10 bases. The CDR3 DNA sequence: TGTGCCATCAGTGAGGGGACAGGGGGGAGGGAGCAGTTCTTC. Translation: CAISEGTGGREQFF.

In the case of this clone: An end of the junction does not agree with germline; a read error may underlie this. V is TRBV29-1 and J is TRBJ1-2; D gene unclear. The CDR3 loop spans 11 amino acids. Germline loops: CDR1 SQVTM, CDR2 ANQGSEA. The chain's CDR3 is CSVEVSGIVAF. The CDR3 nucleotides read TGCAGCGTTGAAGTCTCGGGGATAGTCGCCTTC.

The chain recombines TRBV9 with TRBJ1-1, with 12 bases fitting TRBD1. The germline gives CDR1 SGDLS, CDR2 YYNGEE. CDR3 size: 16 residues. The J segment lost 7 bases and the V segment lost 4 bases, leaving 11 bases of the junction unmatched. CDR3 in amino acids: CASSPGTGGGRVEAFF. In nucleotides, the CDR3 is TGTGCCAGCAGCCCGGGGACAGGGGGCGGGAGGGTTGAAGCTTTCTTT.

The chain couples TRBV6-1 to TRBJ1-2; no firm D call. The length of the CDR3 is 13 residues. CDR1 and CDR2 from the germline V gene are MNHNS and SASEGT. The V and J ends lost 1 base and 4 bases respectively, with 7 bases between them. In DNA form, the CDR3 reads TGTGCCAGCAGTGAAGAGATAGCCTATGGCTACACCTTC. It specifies CASSEEIAYGYTF.

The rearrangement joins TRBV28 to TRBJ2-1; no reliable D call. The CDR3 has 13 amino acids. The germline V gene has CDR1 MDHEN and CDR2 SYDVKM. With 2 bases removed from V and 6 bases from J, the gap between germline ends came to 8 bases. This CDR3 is CASSLIVRNEQFF. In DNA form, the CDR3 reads TGTGCCAGCAGTTTAATCGTCCGCAATGAGCAGTTCTTC.

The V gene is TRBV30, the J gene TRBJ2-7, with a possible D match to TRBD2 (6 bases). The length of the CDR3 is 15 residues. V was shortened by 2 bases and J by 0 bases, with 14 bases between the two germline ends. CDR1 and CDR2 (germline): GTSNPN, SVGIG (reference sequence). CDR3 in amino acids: CAWSTSDGSSYEQYF. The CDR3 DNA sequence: TGTGCCTGGAGTACCTCCGACGGGAGCTCCTACGAGCAGTACTTC.

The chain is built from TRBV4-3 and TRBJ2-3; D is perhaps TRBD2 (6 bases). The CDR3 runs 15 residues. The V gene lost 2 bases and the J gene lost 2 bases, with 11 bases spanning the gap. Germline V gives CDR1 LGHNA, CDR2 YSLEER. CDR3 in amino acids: CASSQNSGVTDTQYF. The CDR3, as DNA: TGCGCCAGCAGCCAAAATAGCGGTGTCACAGATACGCAGTATTTT.

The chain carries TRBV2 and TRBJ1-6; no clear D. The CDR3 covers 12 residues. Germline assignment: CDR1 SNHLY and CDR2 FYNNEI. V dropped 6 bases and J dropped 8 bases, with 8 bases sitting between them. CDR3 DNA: TGTGCCAGCAGGTCCGGTGATTCACCCCTCCACTTT. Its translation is CASRSGDSPLHF.

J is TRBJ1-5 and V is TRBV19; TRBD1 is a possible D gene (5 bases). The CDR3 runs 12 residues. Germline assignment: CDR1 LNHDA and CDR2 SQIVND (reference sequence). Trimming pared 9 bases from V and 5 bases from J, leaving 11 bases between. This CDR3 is CASTTEYQPQHF. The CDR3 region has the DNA TGTGCCAGCACGACAGAATATCAGCCCCAGCATTTT. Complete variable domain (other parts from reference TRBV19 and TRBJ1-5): DGGITQSPKYLFRKEGQNVTLSCEQNLNHDAMYWYRQDPGQGLRLIYYSQIVNDFQKGDIAEGYSVSREKKESFPLTVTSAQKNPTAFYLCASTTEYQPQHFGDGTRLSIL.

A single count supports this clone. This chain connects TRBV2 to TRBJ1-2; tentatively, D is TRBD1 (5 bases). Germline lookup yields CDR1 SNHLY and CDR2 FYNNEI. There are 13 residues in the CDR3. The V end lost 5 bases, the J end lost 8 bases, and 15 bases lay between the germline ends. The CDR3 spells CASSTSTVSGYTF. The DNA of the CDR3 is TGTGCCAGCAGTACATCGACAGTTAGCGGCTACACCTTC. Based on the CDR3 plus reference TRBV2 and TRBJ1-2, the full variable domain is EPEVTQTPSHQVTQMGQEVILRCVPISNHLYFYWYRQILGQKVEFLVSFYNNEISEKSEIFDDQFSVERPDGSNFTLKIRSTKLEDSAMYFCASSTSTVSGYTFGSGTRLTVV.

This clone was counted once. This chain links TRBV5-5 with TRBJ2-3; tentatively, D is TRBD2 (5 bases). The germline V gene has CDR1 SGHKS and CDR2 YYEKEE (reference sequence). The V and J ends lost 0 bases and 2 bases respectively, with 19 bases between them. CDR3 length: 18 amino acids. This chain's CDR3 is CASSLAPSGTINTDTQYF. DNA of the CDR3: TGTGCCAGCAGCTTGGCCCCCAGCGGCACAATCAACACAGATACGCAGTATTTT.

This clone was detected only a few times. CDR3 DNA sequence: TGTGCCAGCAGCGGGTATGTCAACACTGAAGCTTTCTTT. This gives the protein CASSGYVNTEAFF. The chain recombines TRBV6-5 with TRBJ1-1, with unresolved D. The CDR3 consists of 13 residues. V was cut by 6 bases and J by 2 bases, with 10 bases left in between. The germline V gene has CDR1 MNHEY and CDR2 SVGAGI.

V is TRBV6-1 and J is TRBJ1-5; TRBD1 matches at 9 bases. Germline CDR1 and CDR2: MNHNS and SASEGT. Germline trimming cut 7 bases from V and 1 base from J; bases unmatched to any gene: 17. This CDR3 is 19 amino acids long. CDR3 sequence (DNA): TGTGCCAGCACTGAGGGGGGACAGGGTATTGGTCGGAGCAATCAGCCCCAGCATTTT. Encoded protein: CASTEGGQGIGRSNQPQHF.

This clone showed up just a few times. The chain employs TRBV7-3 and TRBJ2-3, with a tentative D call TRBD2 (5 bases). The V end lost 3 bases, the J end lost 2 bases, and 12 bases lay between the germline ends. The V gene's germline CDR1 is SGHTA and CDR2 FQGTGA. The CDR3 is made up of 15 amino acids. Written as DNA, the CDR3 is TGTGCCAGCAGCTTTCGGGGATCTATCACAGATACGCAGTATTTT. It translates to CASSFRGSITDTQYF.